These T cell receptor beta chains were read from a single sample in a study of shared clonotypes between healthy human individuals. Clones were sequenced by immunoSEQ multiplex PCR, and TCRdb holds only the in-frame ones, with some missing. The table lists roughly 2.2 million clones, approximately 93% of them singletons. Sequenced: naive CD4+ T cells from PBMCs. Receptors originate from a man aged 18-30 years in good health. Some clones in this sample may be carry-over from other donors' samples. CDR3s include the opening cysteine and the closing phenylalanine or tryptophan. Each record gives: clone size, D gene, V gene, J gene, CDR3 DNA, CDR3 protein. D genes are given only for firm matches. Some rows mark clone size as missing; the rest say once, few, many or name a class of expanded clone.

NA	NA	TRBV29-1	TRBJ2-7	TGCAGCGTTATCTGGGAGCGTCGGGACGAGCAGTACTTC	CSVIWERRDEQYF
NA	TRBD2	TRBV5-1	TRBJ2-2	TGCGCCAGCACGGGGGGGTCGAACACCGGGGAGCTGTTTTTT	CASTGGSNTGELFF
NA	NA	TRBV11-2	TRBJ2-5	TGTGCCAGCAGCTTAGGCGAGACCCAGTACTTC	CASSLGETQYF
NA	TRBD1	TRBV6-6	TRBJ1-5	TGTGCCAGCAGTCTAATCAGGGGGGATAGCAATCAGCCCCAGCATTTT	CASSLIRGDSNQPQHF
once	TRBD1	TRBV18	TRBJ2-7	TGTGCCAGCTCCGGGACAGACTACGAGCAGTACTTC	CASSGTDYEQYF
NA	NA	TRBV2	TRBJ2-1	TGTGCCAGCAGTAGCGGACCCAATGAGCAGTTCTTC	CASSSGPNEQFF
NA	NA	TRBV5-1	TRBJ1-6	TGCGCCAGCAGCCCCCAGGGGAATTCACCCCTCCACTTT	CASSPQGNSPLHF
NA	NA	TRBV2	TRBJ2-7	TGTGCCAGCAAAGGGACACTCCCCGGCGAGCAGTACTTC	CASKGTLPGEQYF
NA	TRBD2	TRBV5-1	TRBJ2-1	TGCGCCAGCAGCCCCCAAGCGGGAGGCCAAGGCAATGAGCAGTTCTTC	CASSPQAGGQGNEQFF
NA	TRBD2	TRBV5-6	TRBJ2-2	TGTGCCAGCAGCTTGGAGGGACTAGCGTGGAACACCGGGGAGCTGTTTTTT	CASSLEGLAWNTGELFF
NA	TRBD1	TRBV4-3	TRBJ2-7	TGCGCCAGCTCGAGGGACAGGGGCCCCTACGAGCAGTACTTC	CASSRDRGPYEQYF
few	NA	TRBV2	TRBJ1-1	TGTGCCAGCAGCCTTCAGCCCACTGAAGCTTTCTTT	CASSLQPTEAFF
NA	TRBD1	TRBV7-6	TRBJ2-4	TGTGCCAGCAGCTCCGGACAGGGGGCTGACATTCAGTACTTC	CASSSGQGADIQYF
NA	NA	TRBV4-1	TRBJ2-5	TGCGCCAGCAGCCACCCGGTCCCGACGGGGACCCAGTACTTC	CASSHPVPTGTQYF
once	NA	TRBV11-3	TRBJ2-1	TGTGCCAGCAGTCTCCTGGGCGCCAGCTCCTACAATGAGCAGTTCTTC	CASSLLGASSYNEQFF